This entry describes one TCR beta chain. CDR1 and CDR2 from the germline V gene are SGHNT and YENEEA. The V and J ends lost 3 bases and 6 bases respectively, with 8 bases between them. This CDR3 region has 12 residues. This entry belongs to a study of cytomegalovirus exposure and HLA in healthy donors. Generated by immunoSEQ multiplex PCR, the TCRdb table keeps only in-frame clones and is missing some. In the table there are 180,000 or so clones, around 86% of which are singletons. Sequencing was performed on PBMCs. The J gene is TRBJ1-1, the V gene TRBV11-3; the D is unclear. The sequence came from a man aged 30-40 years in good health and CMV-seropositive. The CDR3 nucleotides are TGTGCCAGCAGCTTCGGGAGAGCTGAAGCTTTCTTT. Its protein is CASSFGRAEAFF.